This TCR beta chain was identified in a study of glioma-infiltrating T cells (TCRdb year 2016). Looking at the study overall: TCR alpha- and beta-chain repertoires were sequenced from glioma tissue, non-neoplastic brain tissue and matched peripheral blood mononuclear cells. To measure divergence between tissue and blood T-cell populations, each tissue-infiltrating repertoire was compared with the peripheral blood repertoire of the same patient. Three low-grade glioma patients, several primary glioblastoma patients, and three non-glioma patients who contributed non-neoplastic brain tissue made up the paired cohort.

Regarding this clonotype: Its antigen target is currently unknown. There are no base qualities to consult, and no much larger clone falls within one base.

The junction shows trimming of 4 bases on V and 3 bases on J, and the gene matches do not reach 13 bases of it. Including the terminal cysteine and phenylalanine, the CDR3 comprises 19 residues. The kept DNA is CDR3 alone, 57 bases in frame from the first base. The germline V gene (reference sequence) gives CDR1 as PRHDT and CDR2 as FYEKMQ. TCR alpha and beta CDR3 regions were amplified with the iRepertoire nested amplicon-rescue multiplex PCR (arm-PCR) platform from RNA. The input for one-step reverse transcription and amplification was about 90-400 ng of tissue mRNA or PBMC total RNA. After bead purification, a secondary multiplex PCR added Illumina adapters, and libraries were gel-purified between 200 and 400 bp. Libraries carried internal 6-nucleotide barcodes used for demultiplexing. Libraries were sequenced on an Illumina MiSeq with 2x220 or 2x250 nucleotide paired-end reads. From the authors' description of their analysis: FLASH 1.2.11 was used to merge paired reads, and BWA-MEM then aligned the reads to the GRCh37 human genome before TRA and TRB reads were extracted. V and J assignment used an IMGT-derived reference of cassette sequences and CDR3 motifs that included pseudogenes. Reads were translated in three frames, and productive CDR3s were defined by a C…FGXG motif without stop codons. Unique combinations of V-J cassette pair and CDR3 amino acid sequence were defined as clonotypes. Hamming distance filtering was applied to reads, with thresholds set by the sequence error rate of each sample in mapped regions. Clones were called with MiXCR by TCRdb after fastp trimmed the public reads at Q25, and only in-frame beta chains were retained. Rows are unified per CDR3 protein, each entry keeping the most common DNA and genes. The V and J calls follow TCRdb's processing rather than the paper's. This sample lists about 110,000 distinct CDR3 sequences; less than 30% were detected once. In total, the top ten clones hold approximately 35% of the sample.

The paper as a whole reports these results and caveats: VJ-independent divergence between tissue and blood was below expectation in non-neoplastic patients but above expectation in all gliomas, especially low-grade gliomas. Very few CDR3 sequences were shared between tissue and blood, attributed to high CDR3 diversity and limited sampling. Group comparisons rested on small numbers: three non-neoplastic, three low-grade glioma and 7 or 8 glioblastoma patients.

This chain is built from TRBV13 and TRBJ2-3; 13 bases in the junction line up with TRBD2. This sequence was found in a human donor with low-grade glioma or glioblastoma, undergoing nonglioma brain surgery, or in good health (not recorded which). The sample comprised glioma tissue, nonneoplastic brain tissue, or PBMCs (not recorded which). The nucleotides are TGTGCCAGCAGCTCCGCCTATTTGACTAGCGGGGGGAAGACAGATACGCAGTATTTT. This gives the protein CASSSAYLTSGGKTDTQYF. Beyond the CDR3, the reference TRBV13 and TRBJ2-3 genes provide the residues; the full variable domain reads: AAGVIQSPRHLIKEKRETATLKCYPIPRHDTVYWYQQGPGQDPQFLISFYEKMQSDKGSIPDRFSAQQFSDYHSELNMSSLELGDSALYFCASSSAYLTSGGKTDTQYFGPGTRLTVL.